This is a list of T cell receptor beta chains from one sample in a study of shared T cell receptors in the human thymus. Clones were read by immunoSEQ multiplex PCR, and TCRdb kept only the in-frame ones, dropping some. The table has 650,000 to 950,000 clones, 70% to 90% seen once. This sample also appeared in a second study, on human thymus T cells.

The material sequenced was thymocytes. The receptor source for this set is a girl under three years old with a congenital heart defect. The CDR3 runs from the conserved cysteine through the conserved F or W. D genes are given only for firm matches.

CDR3aa: CASSQAQASPYEQYF
d_gene: -
v_gene: TRBV4-3

CDR3aa: CASSVGGDRVYEQYF
d_gene: TRBD1
v_gene: TRBV5-4

CDR3aa: CASSLGRNTGDIFYGYTF
d_gene: -
v_gene: TRBV5-5

CDR3aa: CASSQDHGQASDEQYF
d_gene: TRBD1
v_gene: TRBV4-1

CDR3aa: CASSPQGDHGYTF
d_gene: TRBD1
v_gene: TRBV10-1

CDR3aa: CASSTRLAGTQETQYF
d_gene: TRBD2
v_gene: TRBV19

CDR3aa: CASSHPSGSYEQYF
d_gene: -
v_gene: TRBV28

CDR3aa: CASSPRVERGEAFF
d_gene: -
v_gene: TRBV14

CDR3aa: CASSERRPSDQPQHF
d_gene: -
v_gene: TRBV10-1

CDR3aa: CASSEKRGAYSYEQYF
d_gene: -
v_gene: TRBV7-2

CDR3aa: CASSVRKGREYEQYF
d_gene: -
v_gene: TRBV11-2

CDR3aa: CASSSGGRFRDRGHNEQFF
d_gene: TRBD1
v_gene: TRBV5-1

CDR3aa: CASSQELGKGGEEKLFF
d_gene: -
v_gene: TRBV4-2

CDR3aa: CASSDAPNRATEAFF
d_gene: -
v_gene: TRBV6-4

CDR3aa: CASSQESEQGAVMNTEAFF
d_gene: TRBD1
v_gene: TRBV4-1

CDR3aa: CASSSIIGQEAYEQYF
d_gene: TRBD1
v_gene: TRBV28

CDR3aa: CASSDPTSGGARGTQYF
d_gene: TRBD2
v_gene: TRBV6-1

CDR3aa: CASSRTDAKGYTF
d_gene: -
v_gene: TRBV2

CDR3aa: CASSTLTGKANTEAFF
d_gene: TRBD1
v_gene: TRBV7-6

CDR3aa: CASTTRGGLNTEAFF
d_gene: -
v_gene: TRBV5-1

CDR3aa: CAIRTGGTGNTIYF
d_gene: TRBD1
v_gene: TRBV10-3

CDR3aa: CASSPPTGYLSYEQYF
d_gene: TRBD1
v_gene: TRBV5-1

CDR3aa: CASSGGLSYEQYF
d_gene: -
v_gene: TRBV18

CDR3aa: CASSLIGVRGQGIYEQYF
d_gene: TRBD1
v_gene: TRBV5-5

CDR3aa: CASSLYGGSNQPQHF
d_gene: -
v_gene: TRBV7-8

CDR3aa: CASSFKLAGGFTDTQYF
d_gene: TRBD2
v_gene: TRBV27

CDR3aa: CASSLDADTDTDTQYF
d_gene: -
v_gene: TRBV5-6

CDR3aa: CASSLSQQGSGQPQHF
d_gene: TRBD1
v_gene: TRBV7-2

CDR3aa: CASSLGAGPGQPQHF
d_gene: -
v_gene: TRBV5-5

CDR3aa: CASSFRTIYSQGGYTF
d_gene: -
v_gene: TRBV5-4

CDR3aa: CASSEAEDRQWSNQPQHF
d_gene: -
v_gene: TRBV6-1

CDR3aa: CASSLTTRGRREEAFF
d_gene: TRBD1
v_gene: TRBV27

CDR3aa: CASSGTGHLGTQYF
d_gene: TRBD1
v_gene: TRBV6-6

CDR3aa: CASSREGRGATPPPAYNEQFF
d_gene: TRBD2
v_gene: TRBV4-2

CDR3aa: CASRGLRDTEYEQYF
d_gene: -
v_gene: TRBV6-1

CDR3aa: CASSVMLAGEPTYNEQFF
d_gene: TRBD2
v_gene: TRBV9

CDR3aa: CASSEWTQGGELFF
d_gene: -
v_gene: TRBV11-3

CDR3aa: CASSQGGLGSTDTQYF
d_gene: TRBD2
v_gene: TRBV14

CDR3aa: CASSHGTGLSSYNEQFF
d_gene: TRBD1
v_gene: TRBV25-1

CDR3aa: CASSLRDSSYEQYF
d_gene: TRBD1
v_gene: TRBV5-5

CDR3aa: CASSPRTSGYGYTF
d_gene: -
v_gene: TRBV9

CDR3aa: CASSTRSQGRPDEQYF
d_gene: -
v_gene: TRBV4-1

CDR3aa: CAWTPVVLDRTFYEQYF
d_gene: TRBD1
v_gene: TRBV30

CDR3aa: CASSGQGDGYTF
d_gene: TRBD1
v_gene: TRBV6-1

CDR3aa: CASSQATVLGEKLFF
d_gene: -
v_gene: TRBV4-1

CDR3aa: CASGDKTSGYEQYF
d_gene: TRBD2
v_gene: TRBV27

CDR3aa: CASSQEIRLWRANEKLFF
d_gene: -
v_gene: TRBV4-1

CDR3aa: CASSLLVVSSGIPYNEQFF
d_gene: -
v_gene: TRBV27

CDR3aa: CASSPRRVETQYF
d_gene: -
v_gene: TRBV13

CDR3aa: CASSSGLAGESTDTQYF
d_gene: TRBD2
v_gene: TRBV19